This T cell receptor (beta chain) is from a study of shared clonotypes between healthy human individuals. Across the whole study: The composition of the donors was a couple of women and three men aged 18 to 49.

Findings and limits, study-wide: Larger estimated richness was generally recorded for naive subsets relative to memory subsets.

This clone has a single count. No antigen is known for it. Sequenced by immunoSEQ multiplex PCR; TCRdb stores in-frame clones only, minus some. The sample has about a million clones; approximately 68% are singletons. Material for sequencing was memory CD4+ T cells sorted from blood. Sample subset: CD45RA-negative fraction. This clonotype originated in a man younger than 35 in good health.

The CDR3 here is CASSEARQGLYGYTF. CDR3 nucleotides: TGTGCCAGCAGTGAAGCTCGGCAGGGGCTTTATGGCTACACCTTC. The chain links TRBV2 to TRBJ1-2; D is possibly TRBD1 (6 bases). Germline loops: CDR1 SNHLY, CDR2 FYNNEI. The CDR3 contains 15 residues. V shed 0 bases and J shed 5 bases, with 13 bases lying between them. The variable domain in full, with the rest retrieved from reference TRBV2 and TRBJ1-2, is EPEVTQTPSHQVTQMGQEVILRCVPISNHLYFYWYRQILGQKVEFLVSFYNNEISEKSEIFDDQFSVERPDGSNFTLKIRSTKLEDSAMYFCASSEARQGLYGYTFGSGTRLTVV.